The rows below give T cell receptor beta chains drawn from one sample of a study of T cell responses to AZD1222 COVID-19 vaccine. The protocol was immunoSEQ multiplex PCR, while the TCRdb copy is restricted to in-frame clones and leaves out a portion. Here the sample spans about 100,000 clones, around 86% being singletons. The sample consisted of peripheral blood, taken 28 days after the second dose of the MenACWY control vaccine. Receptors were obtained from an adult who received the MenACWY meningococcal vaccine as a control. Both conserved end residues are part of each CDR3. The D gene is left open where the match is weak. The size of a clone is reported for some rows only, either as once, few or many, or as a class for expanded clones.

J gene	clone size	D gene	V gene	CDR3 protein	CDR3 DNA
TRBJ2-7	NA	TRBD1	TRBV7-8	CASSFNRGEQYF	TGTGCCAGCAGCTTTAACAGGGGCGAGCAGTACTTC
TRBJ1-1	NA	NA	TRBV28	CASRDQNTEAFF	TGTGCCAGCAGGGATCAGAACACTGAAGCTTTCTTT
TRBJ1-2	NA	TRBD1	TRBV5-4	CASSSGTGGSRGNYGYTF	TGTGCCAGCAGCTCCGGGACAGGGGGTTCTCGGGGTAACTATGGCTACACCTTC
TRBJ1-3	NA	NA	TRBV28	CASSLGGASGNTIYF	TGTGCCAGCAGTTTAGGGGGGGCAAGTGGAAACACCATATATTTT
TRBJ2-3	NA	NA	TRBV5-4	CASRRLGDTDTQYF	TGTGCCAGCAGGCGACTGGGAGACACAGATACGCAGTATTTT
TRBJ1-6	NA	NA	TRBV7-9	CASSPQTGYYNSPLHF	TGTGCCAGCAGCCCTCAGACTGGTTATTATAATTCACCCCTCCACTTT
TRBJ1-1	NA	NA	TRBV4-2	CASSQVRVTEAFF	TGTGCCAGCAGCCAAGTCAGGGTTACTGAAGCTTTCTTT
TRBJ2-5	NA	NA	TRBV20-1	CSPQIEETQYF	TGCAGTCCGCAAATCGAAGAGACCCAGTACTTC
TRBJ2-7	few	TRBD1	TRBV7-2	CASSSDGDRGHEQYF	TGTGCCAGCAGCTCAGATGGGGACAGGGGCCACGAGCAGTACTTC
TRBJ2-3	NA	NA	TRBV5-1	CASSFSRGGTDTQYF	TGCGCCAGCAGCTTTTCCAGAGGCGGCACAGATACGCAGTATTTT
TRBJ1-2	NA	TRBD1	TRBV5-6	CATTGGAEDYGYTF	TGTGCCACCACAGGGGGCGCGGAGGACTATGGCTACACCTTC
TRBJ2-5	once	NA	TRBV11-3	CASSLEGPRGFETQYF	TGTGCCAGCAGCTTAGAAGGTCCTAGGGGTTTCGAGACCCAGTACTTC
TRBJ1-2	NA	NA	TRBV5-4	CASRVGGVSGYGYTF	TGTGCCAGCAGAGTTGGGGGCGTTTCAGGGTATGGCTACACCTTC
TRBJ1-2	NA	TRBD1	TRBV5-1	CASSLETGAGGYTF	TGCGCCAGCAGCTTGGAGACAGGGGCTGGCGGCTACACCTTC
TRBJ2-1	NA	NA	TRBV5-5	CASSNAVGGNEQFF	TGTGCCAGCAGTAATGCTGTGGGGGGCAATGAGCAGTTCTTC
TRBJ2-2	NA	NA	TRBV18	CASSRDRNTGELFF	TGTGCCAGCTCACGCGACAGGAACACCGGGGAGCTGTTTTTT
TRBJ2-3	NA	TRBD2	TRBV28	CASSLSGLAGGTTDTQYF	TGTGCCAGCAGTTTATCCGGACTAGCGGGGGGTACCACAGATACGCAGTATTTT
TRBJ2-2	NA	NA	TRBV9	CASSPRPDSANTGELFF	TGTGCCAGCAGCCCGAGGCCGGATAGCGCGAACACCGGGGAGCTGTTTTTT
TRBJ2-3	NA	NA	TRBV6-2/TRBV6-3	CASSSLNTQYF	TGTGCCAGCAGTTCCCTTAATACGCAGTATTTT
TRBJ1-5	NA	NA	TRBV3-1/TRBV3-2	CASSPRQEGQPQHF	TGTGCCAGCAGCCCCCGACAGGAGGGTCAGCCCCAGCATTTT
TRBJ2-5	NA	TRBD2	TRBV2	CASSDGAGGAYETQYF	TGTGCCAGCAGTGACGGGGCCGGGGGGGCCTATGAGACCCAGTACTTC
TRBJ1-1	NA	NA	TRBV5-5	CASSLTFEVLNTEAFF	TGTGCCAGCAGCTTAACTTTCGAGGTTTTGAACACTGAAGCTTTCTTT
TRBJ1-2	NA	NA	TRBV24-1	CATSDLGDGYTF	TGTGCCACCAGTGATTTGGGAGATGGCTACACCTTC
TRBJ1-3	NA	NA	TRBV6-1	CASSVTSASLGNTIYF	TGTGCCAGCAGTGTGACATCGGCTTCCCTTGGAAACACCATATATTTT
TRBJ1-3	NA	NA	TRBV5-6	CASSLYTQGSGNTIYF	TGTGCCAGCAGCTTATACACTCAGGGCTCTGGAAACACCATATATTTT
TRBJ2-1	NA	TRBD2	TRBV6-5	CASSYYSGDPYNEQFF	TGTGCCAGCAGTTATTACAGCGGGGATCCGTACAATGAGCAGTTCTTC
TRBJ1-5	NA	TRBD1	TRBV30	CAWRPRQGRGIYSNQPQHF	TGTGCCTGGAGGCCCCGACAGGGGAGGGGAATTTATAGCAATCAGCCCCAGCATTTT
TRBJ2-7	NA	NA	TRBV28	CASSSIRGHDSYEQYF	TGTGCCAGCAGTTCCATCCGGGGGCACGACTCCTACGAGCAGTACTTC
TRBJ2-7	NA	TRBD1	TRBV3-1/TRBV3-2	CASSQVPQGAQEQYF	TGTGCCAGCAGCCAAGTGCCTCAGGGGGCTCAAGAGCAGTACTTC